The 22 T cell receptor beta chains presented below share a single source sample, sequenced in a study of blood T cell repertoires in COVID-19. TCRdb keeps only in-frame clones here, not all; method: immunoSEQ multiplex PCR. The sample has about 40,000 clones; approximately 85% are singletons. The sample consisted of peripheral blood. The origin of the receptors is a human donor in a cohort sampled during active COVID-19.

This chain connects TRBV11-2 to TRBJ2-7; tentatively, D is TRBD2 (6 bases). Trimming removed 3 bases at V and 3 bases at J, with 15 bases between. Germline-derived CDR1 and CDR2 are SGHAT and FQNNGV. There are 15 residues in the CDR3. The DNA for the CDR3 is TGTGCCAGCAGCTTTTCCGGGACTTCAGGCTACGAGCAGTACTTC. It specifies CASSFSGTSGYEQYF. Looking up the rest from reference TRBV11-2 and TRBJ2-7 gives the full variable domain: EAGVAQSPRYKIIEKRQSVAFWCNPISGHATLYWYQQILGQGPKLLIQFQNNGVVDDSQLPKDRFSAERLKGVDSTLKIQPAKLEDSAVYLCASSFSGTSGYEQYFGPGTRLTVT.

CDR3 in DNA: TGCGCCAGCAGCGTCCGAGGGGGCGCAGATACGCAGTATTTT. Residues: CASSVRGGADTQYF. The rearrangement joins TRBV4-1 to TRBJ2-3; the match to TRBD1 covers 7 bases. Per the germline V gene, CDR1 is MGHRA and CDR2 is YSYEKL. Trimming took 5 bases from V and 4 from J; bases not matched to a gene: 6. This CDR3 region has 14 residues.

The genes are TRBV19 and TRBJ2-3, with 12 nucleotides matching TRBD2. V gave up 4 bases and J gave up 5 bases; unmatched junction bases: 1. The CDR3 has 14 amino acids. Germline V CDR1 and CDR2: LNHDA, SQIVND (reference sequence). CDR3 sequence: CASSRGLAGDTQYF. The DNA of the CDR3 is TGTGCCAGTAGTAGGGGACTAGCGGGAGATACGCAGTATTTT.

The chain couples TRBV19 to TRBJ1-6, with 7 bases that match TRBD1. V shed 6 bases and J 5 bases; nucleotides not matched to a gene: 10. The germline V gene has CDR1 LNHDA and CDR2 SQIVND (reference sequence). This CDR3 comprises 16 residues. CDR3 DNA sequence: TGTGCCAGTAGCTCCGGGGGACAGAATGATAATTCACCCCTCCACTTT. Its protein is CASSSGGQNDNSPLHF. The entire variable domain, with the rest obtained from reference TRBV19 and TRBJ1-6, is as follows: DGGITQSPKYLFRKEGQNVTLSCEQNLNHDAMYWYRQDPGQGLRLIYYSQIVNDFQKGDIAEGYSVSREKKESFPLTVTSAQKNPTAFYLCASSSGGQNDNSPLHFGNGTRLTVT.

The genes are TRBV7-6 and TRBJ2-5; weak D call: TRBD2 (7 bases). Germline values: CDR1 SGHVS, CDR2 FNYEAQ. The CDR3 length is 15 residues. V lost 1 base and J 5 bases, leaving 14 bases between the germline ends. The CDR3 loop reads CASSLEGGVEETQYF. The CDR3 nucleotides read TGTGCCAGCAGCTTAGAGGGGGGGGTTGAGGAGACCCAGTACTTC.

The genes are TRBV5-4 and TRBJ1-3, with no clear D. With 4 bases removed from V and 4 bases from J, the gap between germline ends came to 6 bases. Germline CDR1 reads SGHNT; CDR2 reads YYREEE (reference sequence). CDR3 length: 12 amino acids. The CDR3 DNA is TGTGCCAGCAGCCTCTTCGGAAACACCATATATTTT. It encodes CASSLFGNTIYF.

The J gene is TRBJ1-6, the V gene TRBV9, with D tentatively TRBD1 (6 bases). Trimming left V 0 bases short and J 0 bases short, with 10 bases between. CDR1 is SGDLS, CDR2 YYNGEE, per germline. The CDR3 totals 17 residues. The CDR3 is CASSVGQAYSYNSPLHF. CDR3 coding DNA: TGTGCCAGCAGCGTAGGACAGGCCTACTCCTATAATTCACCCCTCCACTTT. The complete variable domain, with remaining parts taken from reference TRBV9 and TRBJ1-6, reads DSGVTQTPKHLITATGQRVTLRCSPRSGDLSVYWYQQSLDQGLQFLIQYYNGEERAKGNILERFSAQQFPDLHSELNLSSLELGDSALYFCASSVGQAYSYNSPLHFGNGTRLTVT.

J is TRBJ2-2 and V is TRBV10-3; perhaps TRBD2 as D (7 bases). CDR1 and CDR2 from the germline V gene are ENHRY and SYGVKD. The V gene lost 6 bases and the J gene lost 6 bases, with 14 bases spanning the gap. This CDR3 comprises 14 residues. The CDR3 loop reads CAIRGSGGAGELFF. The CDR3 DNA follows: TGTGCCATCAGGGGGTCGGGGGGCGCCGGGGAGCTGTTTTTT.

This sequence joins TRBV9 and TRBJ2-5, with 7 bases fitting TRBD2. Germline-derived CDR1 and CDR2 are SGDLS and YYNGEE. The CDR3 loop spans 13 amino acids. The V segment lost 4 bases and the J segment 2 bases; nucleotides outside the gene matches: 2. In nucleotides, the CDR3 is TGTGCCAGCAGCCCGGGGGGACAAGAGACCCAGTACTTC. Translation: CASSPGGQETQYF. Full variable domain (outside the CDR3, taken from reference TRBV9 and TRBJ2-5): DSGVTQTPKHLITATGQRVTLRCSPRSGDLSVYWYQQSLDQGLQFLIQYYNGEERAKGNILERFSAQQFPDLHSELNLSSLELGDSALYFCASSPGGQETQYFGPGTRLLVL.

The J gene is TRBJ1-1, the V gene TRBV7-8; TRBD1 is a possible D gene (5 bases). The germline V gene encodes CDR1 SGHVS and CDR2 FQNEAQ. The CDR3 runs 14 residues. V lost 0 bases, J lost 1 base, and 6 bases lay in between. DNA for the CDR3: TGTGCCAGCAGCTTAGCCCAGGGGAACACTGAAGCTTTCTTT. Translating it yields CASSLAQGNTEAFF. Complete variable domain (other parts from reference TRBV7-8 and TRBJ1-1): GAGVSQSPRYKVAKRGQDVALRCDPISGHVSLFWYQQALGQGPEFLTYFQNEAQLDKSGLPSDRFFAERPEGSVSTLKIQRTQQEDSAVYLCASSLAQGNTEAFFGQGTRLTVV.

This chain connects TRBV29-1 to TRBJ1-2; 8 nucleotides agree with TRBD1. CDR3 length equals 13 residues. The ends lost 6 bases at V and 2 bases at J; junction bases unmatched: 5. From germline, CDR1 is SQVTM and CDR2 ANQGSEA. CDR3 region: CSVGQGRNYGYTF. For the CDR3, the DNA is TGCAGCGTAGGACAGGGTCGAAACTATGGCTACACCTTC. Full variable domain (remainder filled in from reference TRBV29-1 and TRBJ1-2): SAVISQKPSRDICQRGTSLTIQCQVDSQVTMMFWYRQQPGQSLTLIATANQGSEATYESGFVIDKFPISRPNLTFSTLTVSNMSPEDSSIYLCSVGQGRNYGYTFGSGTRLTVV.

The chain joins TRBV3-1 (or the pseudogene TRBV3-2) to TRBJ1-2, with D possibly matching TRBD1 (5 bases). Germline V gives CDR1 LGHDT, CDR2 YNNKEL (reference sequence). The V end lost 4 bases, the J end lost 4 bases, and 10 bases lay between the germline ends. The CDR3 has 13 residues. CDR3 residues: CASSRQRGYGYTF. CDR3 DNA: TGTGCCAGCAGCCGACAGAGAGGCTATGGCTACACCTTC.

The chain employs TRBV9 and TRBJ2-2; TRBD1 aligns across 7 bases. With 4 bases clipped from V and 4 bases from J, the junction kept 7 bases outside the gene matches. The CDR3 length is 15 residues. The germline CDR1 and CDR2 sequences are SGDLS and YYNGEE. As DNA, the CDR3 is TGTGCCAGCAGCCCTCGACAGGGTGGCACCGGGGAGCTGTTTTTT. Its protein is CASSPRQGGTGELFF.

This chain connects TRBV29-1 to TRBJ2-1, with TRBD1 as a possible D gene (6 bases). CDR1 is SQVTM and CDR2 is ANQGSEA in the germline V gene. Between the trimmed V and J ends, which lost 8 bases and 4 bases, there was a span of 18 bases. The CDR3 spans 14 residues. In DNA form, the CDR3 reads TGCAGCCTAAGGACAGCGAAACTTTACAATGAGCAGTTCTTC. It yields the protein CSLRTAKLYNEQFF.

The genes are TRBV27 and TRBJ2-1; a weak D match, TRBD2 (6 bases). Germline CDR1 and CDR2: MNHEY and SMNVEV (reference sequence). This CDR3 comprises 20 residues. V was clipped by 1 base and J by 3 bases, with 25 bases between them. The CDR3 loop is CASSLFGTFSGLPGYNEQFF. The CDR3 DNA sequence: TGTGCCAGCAGTTTATTCGGGACCTTCAGCGGGCTCCCGGGCTACAATGAGCAGTTCTTC.

This chain joins TRBV5-6 and TRBJ2-2, with D tentatively TRBD2 (5 bases). There are 15 residues in the CDR3. The V gene lost 0 bases and the J gene lost 3 bases, with 9 bases spanning the gap. The V gene's germline CDR1 is SGHDT and CDR2 YYEEEE. The CDR3 DNA follows: TGTGCCAGCAGCTTGGGTTCCGGGGACACCGGGGAGCTGTTTTTT. Protein: CASSLGSGDTGELFF.

This clone qualifies as large (0.1 to 1%). This chain joins TRBV7-7 and TRBJ2-5; TRBD1 might be the D (6 bases). This CDR3 is built from 15 residues. Deletions cut 1 base from V and 2 bases from J, with 11 bases between. Germline CDR1 SSHAT, CDR2 FNYEAQ (reference sequence). CDR3: CASSLGQGTQETQYF. CDR3 bases: TGTGCCAGCAGCTTAGGGCAGGGGACACAAGAGACCCAGTACTTC.

V and J are TRBV10-2 and TRBJ2-2; 7 positions agree with TRBD1. CDR1 is WSHSY and CDR2 is SAAADI in the germline V gene. The CDR3 is made up of 15 amino acids. Germline trimming cut 10 bases from V and 0 bases from J; bases unmatched to any gene: 8. The CDR3 loop reads CATGTGTANTGELFF. The CDR3, as DNA: TGCGCCACAGGGACCGGGACAGCGAACACCGGGGAGCTGTTTTTT.

This chain joins TRBV7-6 and TRBJ1-1; D unresolved. Looked up from germline, CDR1 is SGHVS and CDR2 is FNYEAQ. Trimming left V 5 bases short and J 6 bases short, with 13 bases between. The CDR3 covers 13 residues. CDR3 coding DNA: TGTGCCAGCAGCCAACCCGGGGAGGCTGAAGCTTTCTTT. Its protein product is CASSQPGEAEAFF. The whole variable domain, remainder taken from reference TRBV7-6 and TRBJ1-1, is GAGVSQSPRYKVTKRGQDVALRCDPISGHVSLYWYRQALGQGPEFLTYFNYEAQQDKSGLPNDRFSAERPEGSISTLTIQRTEQRDSAMYRCASSQPGEAEAFFGQGTRLTVV.

The rearrangement uses TRBV11-1 and TRBJ2-3; TRBD1 matches 8 bases. V lost 0 bases to trimming and J lost 1 base; unmatched junction nucleotides: 3. CDR1 is SGHAT and CDR2 is FQDESV in the germline V gene (reference sequence). CDR3 length: 16 amino acids. In nucleotides, the CDR3 is TGTGCCAGCAGCTTAGCGACAGGGGCGCGCACAGATACGCAGTATTTT. Translating gives CASSLATGARTDTQYF.

The chain has TRBV5-1 and TRBJ2-7; maybe TRBD1 (8 bases). CDR1 is SGHRS and CDR2 is YFSETQ in the germline V gene. CDR3 size: 15 residues. Trimming shortened V by 3 bases and J by 3 bases, and 16 bases separated the two germline ends. Here the CDR3 DNA reads TGCGCCAGCAGCTGGCCAGGGGGCGGGGGCTACGAGCAGTACTTC. As protein: CASSWPGGGGYEQYF.

The chain couples TRBV5-6 to TRBJ2-7, with 11 positions matching TRBD2. This CDR3 region has 16 residues. Trimming took 0 bases from V and 5 from J; bases not matched to a gene: 7. Looked up from germline, CDR1 is SGHDT and CDR2 is YYEEEE. The CDR3 region is CASSLVSSGGRNEQYF. CDR3 nucleotides: TGTGCCAGCAGCTTGGTATCTAGCGGGGGGAGGAACGAGCAGTACTTC.